These T cell receptor beta chains were read from a single sample in a study of a mutant IDH1 vaccine in newly diagnosed glioma. Data came from immunoSEQ multiplex PCR; TCRdb stores just in-frame clones and leaves some out. The sample records 65,000 to 70,000 clones, around 88% being singletons. Source: peripheral blood mononuclear cells (PBMCs), taken from a glioma patient treated with radiotherapy, temozolomide or both. These receptors originate from a woman younger than 30 with glioma. Some clones in this sample may be carry-over from other donors' samples. Each CDR3 is given with its conserved first and last residue. A D gene is named only where the DNA matches it firmly. Not all rows give a size; the values are once, few, many and, for expanded clones, a class.

v_call: TRBV6-1; j_call: TRBJ1-5; clone_size: NA; d_call: TRBD1; cdr3_nt: TGTGCCAGCAGCCTCGGACAGGGGAATCAGCCCCAGCATTTT; cdr3_aa: CASSLGQGNQPQHF
v_call: TRBV6-4; j_call: TRBJ2-1; clone_size: NA; d_call: NA; cdr3_nt: TGTGCCAGCAGTGTCTCGGGCAGGTCCTACAATGAGCAGTTCTTC; cdr3_aa: CASSVSGRSYNEQFF
v_call: TRBV7-2; j_call: TRBJ2-5; clone_size: NA; d_call: TRBD2; cdr3_nt: TGTGCCAGCAGCTTCGGACTAGCGGGGGCACAGACCCAGTACTTC; cdr3_aa: CASSFGLAGAQTQYF
v_call: TRBV29-1; j_call: TRBJ2-3; clone_size: NA; d_call: NA; cdr3_nt: TGCAGCGGAGAGGGCGGAATCGGCACAGATACGCAGTATTTT; cdr3_aa: CSGEGGIGTDTQYF
v_call: TRBV30; j_call: TRBJ1-1; clone_size: NA; d_call: NA; cdr3_nt: TGTGCCTGGGAAAGGACCCCTACCACTGAAGCTTTCTTT; cdr3_aa: CAWERTPTTEAFF
v_call: TRBV11-3; j_call: TRBJ2-5; clone_size: NA; d_call: TRBD1; cdr3_nt: TGTGCCAGCAGCTTCGGGCAGGGGGAAGGAGAGACCCAGTACTTC; cdr3_aa: CASSFGQGEGETQYF
v_call: TRBV4-3; j_call: TRBJ2-7; clone_size: once; d_call: NA; cdr3_nt: TGCGCCAGCAGCCAAGATAGACTAACGGGTTACGAGCAGTACTTC; cdr3_aa: CASSQDRLTGYEQYF
v_call: TRBV9; j_call: TRBJ1-4; clone_size: NA; d_call: NA; cdr3_nt: TGTGCCAGCAGCCTGGGACCCGGCGCGGTCGCAACTAATGAAAAACTGTTTTTT; cdr3_aa: CASSLGPGAVATNEKLFF
v_call: TRBV10-3; j_call: TRBJ1-1; clone_size: few; d_call: NA; cdr3_nt: TGTGCCATCAGTAGGAACACTGAAGCTTTCTTT; cdr3_aa: CAISRNTEAFF
v_call: TRBV7-9; j_call: TRBJ2-2; clone_size: NA; d_call: NA; cdr3_nt: TGTGCCCCCTGGTGGGTAACCGGGGAGCTGTTTTTT; cdr3_aa: CAPWWVTGELFF
v_call: TRBV29-1; j_call: TRBJ1-5; clone_size: few; d_call: NA; cdr3_nt: TGCAGCGTTGCCCAGAGCAATCAGCCCCAGCATTTT; cdr3_aa: CSVAQSNQPQHF
v_call: TRBV19; j_call: TRBJ2-7; clone_size: NA; d_call: TRBD1; cdr3_nt: TGTGCCAGTAGTCATCCGGGACAGGGCTACGAGCAGTACTTC; cdr3_aa: CASSHPGQGYEQYF
v_call: TRBV4-1; j_call: TRBJ1-1; clone_size: NA; d_call: NA; cdr3_nt: TGCGCCAGCAGCCCAGGAGATTTCATGAACACTGAAGCTTTCTTT; cdr3_aa: CASSPGDFMNTEAFF
v_call: TRBV28; j_call: TRBJ1-5; clone_size: NA; d_call: NA; cdr3_nt: TGTGCCAGCAGTTCTCCGGCCAGCGGGCAGCCCCAGCATTTT; cdr3_aa: CASSSPASGQPQHF
v_call: TRBV7-9; j_call: TRBJ2-7; clone_size: NA; d_call: TRBD1; cdr3_nt: TGTGCCAGCAGCCACCGGACAGGTCCTCAGAGCTCCTACGAGCAGTACTTC; cdr3_aa: CASSHRTGPQSSYEQYF
v_call: TRBV5-1; j_call: TRBJ2-1; clone_size: NA; d_call: TRBD2; cdr3_nt: TGCGCCAGCAGCTCGGGACTAGCGGGCCAAACGTATGAGCAGTTCTTC; cdr3_aa: CASSSGLAGQTYEQFF
v_call: TRBV7-9; j_call: TRBJ1-2; clone_size: NA; d_call: NA; cdr3_nt: TGTGCCAGCAGACTCGATGGCCGAAGTAACTATGGCTACACCTTC; cdr3_aa: CASRLDGRSNYGYTF
v_call: TRBV4-3; j_call: TRBJ1-1; clone_size: NA; d_call: TRBD1; cdr3_nt: TGCGCCAGCCGCCGGACAGGGGAGAACACTGAAGCTTTCTTT; cdr3_aa: CASRRTGENTEAFF
v_call: TRBV4-1; j_call: TRBJ2-3; clone_size: NA; d_call: TRBD1; cdr3_nt: TGCGCCAGCAGCCCGACAGGGGCGACAGATACGCAGTATTTT; cdr3_aa: CASSPTGATDTQYF
v_call: TRBV6-5; j_call: TRBJ1-2; clone_size: NA; d_call: NA; cdr3_nt: TGTGCCAGCACTACAGGGTCTGGCTACACCTTC; cdr3_aa: CASTTGSGYTF
v_call: TRBV19; j_call: TRBJ2-3; clone_size: once; d_call: NA; cdr3_nt: TGTGCCAGTAGTATAGGAGGGGGGCGGACAGATACGCAGTATTTT; cdr3_aa: CASSIGGGRTDTQYF
v_call: TRBV9; j_call: TRBJ2-2; clone_size: NA; d_call: TRBD1; cdr3_nt: TGTGCCAGCGGGGGGACAGGGGTTGCCGGGGAGCTGTTTTTT; cdr3_aa: CASGGTGVAGELFF
v_call: TRBV14; j_call: TRBJ1-1; clone_size: NA; d_call: NA; cdr3_nt: TGTGCCAGCAGCCTCAAGAAGAACACTGAAGCTTTCTTT; cdr3_aa: CASSLKKNTEAFF
v_call: TRBV7-9; j_call: TRBJ1-2; clone_size: NA; d_call: NA; cdr3_nt: TGTGCCAGCAGCTTAGGGCCCCAGGGCGGCTATGGCTACACCTTC; cdr3_aa: CASSLGPQGGYGYTF
v_call: TRBV27; j_call: TRBJ2-7; clone_size: NA; d_call: NA; cdr3_nt: TGTGCCAGCAGTTTAACCAGGGTTGCCTACGAGCAGTACTTC; cdr3_aa: CASSLTRVAYEQYF
v_call: TRBV14; j_call: TRBJ1-2; clone_size: NA; d_call: NA; cdr3_nt: TGTGCCAGCAGCCAAGGGCCAGGGGGCTACACCTTC; cdr3_aa: CASSQGPGGYTF
v_call: TRBV5-4; j_call: TRBJ2-3; clone_size: NA; d_call: TRBD1; cdr3_nt: TGTGCCAGCAGTCAGCCGAGACAGGGGGTTTCAGATACGCAGTATTTT; cdr3_aa: CASSQPRQGVSDTQYF
v_call: TRBV12-5; j_call: TRBJ2-3; clone_size: once; d_call: NA; cdr3_nt: TGTGCTAGTGGTTTGGTAGGACAGCCGGGGGATACGCAGTATTTT; cdr3_aa: CASGLVGQPGDTQYF
v_call: TRBV18; j_call: TRBJ1-2; clone_size: once; d_call: TRBD1; cdr3_nt: TGTGCCAGCTCACCCTTGGGACAGGGACTGGGCGGCTACACCTTC; cdr3_aa: CASSPLGQGLGGYTF
v_call: TRBV5-5; j_call: TRBJ1-2; clone_size: NA; d_call: NA; cdr3_nt: TGTGCCAGCAGCTTGGATCCCAGCTATGGCTACACCTTC; cdr3_aa: CASSLDPSYGYTF
v_call: TRBV5-1; j_call: TRBJ1-4; clone_size: NA; d_call: NA; cdr3_nt: TGCGCCAGCAGCTTGGCCGGGGCCAGCCCTAATGAAAAACTGTTTTTT; cdr3_aa: CASSLAGASPNEKLFF
v_call: TRBV5-5; j_call: TRBJ2-2; clone_size: NA; d_call: TRBD1; cdr3_nt: TGTGCCAGCAGATCTGGACAGGGGACGGGCGGGGAGCTGTTTTTT; cdr3_aa: CASRSGQGTGGELFF
v_call: TRBV13; j_call: TRBJ1-4; clone_size: NA; d_call: NA; cdr3_nt: TGTGCCAGCAGCCCACGGGACGGGAATGAAAAACTGTTTTTT; cdr3_aa: CASSPRDGNEKLFF
v_call: TRBV6-5; j_call: TRBJ2-6; clone_size: NA; d_call: NA; cdr3_nt: TGTGCCAGCAACCGAGCGAGCTCTGGGGCCAACGTCCTGACTTTC; cdr3_aa: CASNRASSGANVLTF
v_call: TRBV11-2; j_call: TRBJ2-5; clone_size: NA; d_call: TRBD2; cdr3_nt: TGTGCCAGCAGCTCCTGGGAGCGGGAGTGGGAGACCCAGTACTTC; cdr3_aa: CASSSWEREWETQYF
v_call: TRBV11-2; j_call: TRBJ2-7; clone_size: NA; d_call: NA; cdr3_nt: TGTGCCAGCAGCCGCCCAGGCGTGAGCTCCTACGAGCAGTACTTC; cdr3_aa: CASSRPGVSSYEQYF
v_call: TRBV5-1; j_call: TRBJ2-1; clone_size: NA; d_call: NA; cdr3_nt: TGCGCCAGCAGCTTGCGTGGATACCATGAGCAGTTCTTC; cdr3_aa: CASSLRGYHEQFF
v_call: TRBV5-1; j_call: TRBJ2-7; clone_size: NA; d_call: NA; cdr3_nt: TGCGCCAGCAGCCCCTGGGGGACCTTGGACGAGCAGTACTTC; cdr3_aa: CASSPWGTLDEQYF
v_call: TRBV6-5; j_call: TRBJ1-2; clone_size: once; d_call: NA; cdr3_nt: TGTGCCAGCAGTTACTCGAAGGGCAGTTACTATGGCTACACCTTC; cdr3_aa: CASSYSKGSYYGYTF
v_call: TRBV2; j_call: TRBJ1-2; clone_size: NA; d_call: NA; cdr3_nt: TGTGCCAGCAGTGAAGCGTTCCCAGTCTATGGCTACACCTTC; cdr3_aa: CASSEAFPVYGYTF
v_call: TRBV10-1; j_call: TRBJ1-1; clone_size: NA; d_call: NA; cdr3_nt: TGCGCCAGCAGGATTTCTATGAACACTGAAGCTTTCTTT; cdr3_aa: CASRISMNTEAFF
v_call: TRBV19; j_call: TRBJ1-1; clone_size: NA; d_call: NA; cdr3_nt: TGTGCCAGTAGTACGGGGAACACTGAAGCTTTCTTT; cdr3_aa: CASSTGNTEAFF
v_call: TRBV19; j_call: TRBJ2-5; clone_size: NA; d_call: TRBD2; cdr3_nt: TGTGCCAGTAGTATTCCCCGGGGACTAGCGGATGAGACCCAGTACTTC; cdr3_aa: CASSIPRGLADETQYF
v_call: TRBV29-1; j_call: TRBJ2-5; clone_size: NA; d_call: NA; cdr3_nt: TGCAGCGTTTTGAGGGGTCAAGAGACCCAGTACTTC; cdr3_aa: CSVLRGQETQYF
v_call: TRBV19; j_call: TRBJ1-5; clone_size: few; d_call: TRBD1; cdr3_nt: TGTGCCAGTAGTATAGACCGCGGACAGGGGATTAATCAGCCCCAGCATTTT; cdr3_aa: CASSIDRGQGINQPQHF
v_call: TRBV6-5; j_call: TRBJ2-7; clone_size: NA; d_call: TRBD1; cdr3_nt: TGTGCCAGCAGGACAGGGCTGGAAGAGCAGTACTTC; cdr3_aa: CASRTGLEEQYF
v_call: TRBV9; j_call: TRBJ1-1; clone_size: NA; d_call: TRBD1; cdr3_nt: TGTGCCAGCAGCGCACCCGGGACAGGGGTCACTAAGATCGCTGAAGCTTTCTTT; cdr3_aa: CASSAPGTGVTKIAEAFF
v_call: TRBV5-1; j_call: TRBJ2-7; clone_size: NA; d_call: TRBD2; cdr3_nt: TGCGCCAGCAGCTTGGGGACTAGCGGGATCTACGAGCAGTACTTC; cdr3_aa: CASSLGTSGIYEQYF
v_call: TRBV10-3; j_call: TRBJ2-1; clone_size: NA; d_call: TRBD1; cdr3_nt: TGTGCCATCAGGGGGGACAGCGGCGATGAGCAGTTCTTC; cdr3_aa: CAIRGDSGDEQFF